This is a list of T cell receptor beta chains from one sample in a study. Using its own MiXCR run on the 5' RACE reads, TCRdb lists one record per CDR3 protein. There are 35,000 to 50,000 distinct CDR3 sequences in the sample; around 20% occur only once, and less than 5% lies in the top ten. The sequenced sample consisted of Tregs sorted from blood. Source of these receptors: a female donor with breast cancer. CDR3s include the opening cysteine and the closing phenylalanine or tryptophan. Each record gives: CDR3 protein, CDR3 DNA, clone size, J gene, CDR3 length, V gene, D gene. D genes are given only for firm matches. Clone size is not always given. Where it is, it says once, few, many or a class for expanded clones.

CSVTTASGETQYF TGCAGCGTTACGACAGCGTCTGGAGAGACCCAGTACTTC few TRBJ2-5 13 TRBV29-1 -
CASSQQGNNEKLFF TGTGCCAGCAGTCAACAGGGAAATAATGAAAAACTGTTTTTT few TRBJ1-4 14 TRBV28 -
CASSREHTGELFF TGTGCCAGCAGCCGGGAGCACACCGGGGAGCTGTTTTTT - TRBJ2-2 13 TRBV2 -
CSARDIAPYEQYF TGCAGTGCTAGAGATATAGCGCCCTACGAGCAGTACTTC few TRBJ2-7 13 TRBV20-1 -
CASSSPRPVEAAFF TGTGCCAGCAGTTCCCCTCGACCCGTGGAGGCAGCTTTCTTT - TRBJ1-1 14 TRBV6-5 -
CASSLDPSGYEQFF TGCGCCAGCAGCTTGGACCCCTCCGGCTATGAGCAGTTCTTC many TRBJ2-1 14 TRBV5-1 -
CASSPTTGSNEKLFF TGTGCTAGCAGTCCTACTACTGGATCTAATGAAAAACTGTTTTTT - TRBJ1-4 15 TRBV6-1 -
CASSLEAGGPSGTQYF TGCGCCAGCAGCTTGGAGGCGGGAGGGCCGTCAGGTACGCAGTATTTT few TRBJ2-3 16 TRBV5-1 TRBD2
CASSQALTRSQHF TGCGCCAGCAGCCAAGCCCTAACCCGGTCCCAGCATTTT many TRBJ1-5 13 TRBV4-1 -
CASSLAGGANEKLFF TGTGCCAGCAGCTTGGCCGGTGGGGCTAATGAAAAACTGTTTTTT many TRBJ1-4 15 TRBV5-6 -
CASSPLIKGESYGYTF TGTGCCAGCAGCCCACTGATCAAAGGGGAATCCTATGGCTACACCTTC many TRBJ1-2 16 TRBV7-6 -
CASSLGWNSPLHF TGTGCCAGCAGTCTCGGTTGGAATTCACCCCTCCACTTT - TRBJ1-6 13 TRBV28 -
CATSGKRASYEQYF TGTGCCACCAGTGGAAAGCGGGCCTCCTACGAGCAGTACTTC - TRBJ2-7 14 TRBV15 -
CASSLVRVYSNQPQHF TGTGCCAGCAGTTTAGTCAGGGTTTATAGCAATCAGCCCCAGCATTTT - TRBJ1-5 16 TRBV28 -
CASSGSQREGHNEQFF TGTGCCAGCAGTGGTTCGCAGCGGGAGGGCCACAATGAGCAGTTCTTC few TRBJ2-1 16 TRBV28 TRBD2
CASSDGLAANEQFF TGTGCCAGCAGTGACGGACTAGCGGCCAATGAGCAGTTCTTC many TRBJ2-1 14 TRBV6-4 TRBD2
CASSLGADNQPQHF TGCGCCAGCAGCTTGGGAGCGGACAATCAGCCCCAGCATTTT few TRBJ1-5 14 TRBV5-1 -
CATRASLGQETQYF TGTGCCACCAGGGCCTCATTGGGCCAAGAGACCCAGTACTTC few TRBJ2-5 14 TRBV15 -
CASRKMIHSYEQYF TGTGCCAGCAGAAAAATGATACACTCCTACGAGCAGTACTTC few TRBJ2-7 14 TRBV27 -
CASSVVPNDEQFF TGTGCCAGCAGCGTTGTCCCTAACGATGAGCAGTTCTTC few TRBJ2-1 13 TRBV9 -
CSARDRERVYNEQFF TGCAGTGCTAGAGATCGGGAAAGGGTTTACAATGAGCAGTTCTTC - TRBJ2-1 15 TRBV20-1 -
CASSAAGDYNEQFF TGTGCCAGCAGTGCAGCGGGGGATTACAATGAGCAGTTCTTC - TRBJ2-1 14 TRBV6-1 TRBD2
CASSLLGPDTQYF TGTGCTAGCAGCTTATTAGGGCCAGATACGCAGTATTTT few TRBJ2-3 13 TRBV7-7 -
CASSGLAGGQETQYF TGTGCCAGCAGTGGGCTAGCGGGAGGCCAAGAGACCCAGTACTTC - TRBJ2-5 15 TRBV6-1 TRBD2
CSARGGDYGYTF TGCAGTGCTAGAGGAGGGGACTATGGCTACACCTTC few TRBJ1-2 12 TRBV20-1 -
CASSLGTGVRFEQFF TGCGCCAGCAGCTTGGGAACGGGAGTGAGGTTTGAGCAGTTCTTC few TRBJ2-1 15 TRBV5-1 -
CASSPTVEQFF TGTGCCAGCAGTCCTACAGTAGAGCAGTTCTTC - TRBJ2-1 11 TRBV28 -
CSVERTLSQETQYF TGCAGCGTTGAGCGGACACTAAGTCAAGAGACCCAGTACTTC many TRBJ2-5 14 TRBV29-1 -
CSARAGTENYGYTF TGCAGTGCTAGAGCAGGGACCGAAAACTATGGCTACACCTTC - TRBJ1-2 14 TRBV20-1 -
CASSLYRGHGEQFF TGTGCCAGCAGTTTGTACAGGGGGCATGGTGAGCAGTTCTTC many TRBJ2-1 14 TRBV28 TRBD1
CASSFEQDRYSNQPQHF TGTGCCAGCAGCTTCGAACAGGACCGCTATAGCAATCAGCCCCAGCATTTT many TRBJ1-5 17 TRBV5-5 -
CATSDLTGDTGELFF TGTGCCACCAGTGATTTGACGGGAGACACCGGGGAGCTGTTTTTT many TRBJ2-2 15 TRBV24-1 -
CSARGPERGAPNEQFF TGCAGTGCTAGAGGACCTGAGCGGGGGGCCCCCAATGAGCAGTTCTTC few TRBJ2-1 16 TRBV20-1 TRBD2
CASSEGLAGVTDTQYF TGTGCCAGCAGCGAGGGACTAGCGGGAGTCACAGATACGCAGTATTTT - TRBJ2-3 16 TRBV3-1 TRBD2
CATSGPRQGPYSYNEQFF TGTGCCACCAGCGGTCCCCGACAGGGTCCCTACTCCTACAATGAGCAGTTCTTC - TRBJ2-1 18 TRBV24-1 TRBD1
CASSLSHGAYNEQFF TGTGCCAGCAGCTTATCCCATGGTGCGTACAATGAGCAGTTCTTC many TRBJ2-1 15 TRBV7-3 -
CASSFRGTAEAFF TGTGCCAGCAGTTTTAGGGGGACAGCTGAAGCTTTCTTT - TRBJ1-1 13 TRBV2 TRBD1
CASTLGSNQPQHF TGTGCCAGCACGCTGGGGAGCAATCAGCCCCAGCATTTT few TRBJ1-5 13 TRBV12-3/TRBV12-4 -
CASSQEARPLETQYF TGCGCCAGCAGCCAAGAGGCTCGCCCTCTCGAGACCCAGTACTTC few TRBJ2-5 15 TRBV4-1 -
CATSRDNSGGETQYF TGTGCCACCAGCAGAGATAATAGCGGGGGAGAGACCCAGTACTTC - TRBJ2-5 15 TRBV15 TRBD2